This TCR beta chain was identified during a study of blood T cells in healthy people across ages. Findings and limits, study-wide: It was found that TCR beta diversity correlated strongly with the percentage of naive T cells.

The CDR3 loop spans 15 amino acids. The germline gives CDR1 SGHAT, CDR2 FQNNGV. Trimming pared 6 bases from V and 1 base from J, leaving 15 bases between. A second PCR of 7 to 11 cycles used a sample-barcoded 5' primer and a J-beta primer mix. Each single sample gave us at least 3 million CDR3-containing paired-end reads. MiXCR, applied by TCRdb to the 5' RACE reads, yields one record per CDR3 protein. The sample lists around 990,000 distinct CDR3 sequences, 20% to 25% occurring once. Comment on this clonotype: Antigen: not known.

The same data also went into a second study, on T cells of mothers and their children. As that study records: Donation was provided by three healthy Caucasian mothers along with their six children.

The rearrangement uses TRBV11-2 and TRBJ1-1, with D perhaps matching TRBD1 (6 bases). The sequence was collected from a girl aged 2 to 9 in good health. The sequencing input was blood. CDR3 coding DNA: TGTGCCAGCAGTACAAACCCGGGACAGAACACTGAAGCTTTCTTT. Encoded protein: CASSTNPGQNTEAFF.